These T cell receptor beta chains were read from a single sample in a study of molecular identifiers for immune sequencing clone quantification. MiXCR, run by TCRdb on the PCR reads, gives a single entry per CDR3 protein. The sample contains hundreds of thousands of distinct CDR3 sequences, about 25% of which appear only once. The sequenced sample consisted of naive CD8+ T cells from blood, with Jurkat cell RNA spiked in. These TCRs come from a human donor in good health. Some libraries in this study had Jurkat cell RNA spiked in. The CDR3 runs from the conserved cysteine through the conserved F or W. D genes are given only for firm matches. Size values are once, few and many counts, or a class for expanded clones, and some rows have none.

V	size	J	D	DNA	CDR3
TRBV10-2	many	TRBJ1-5	NA	TGCGCCAGCAGTGATTACAATCAGCCCCAGCATTTT	CASSDYNQPQHF
TRBV5-1	NA	TRBJ1-3	NA	TGCGCCGGCAGCTTGGAGGGTGCAGCTGGAAACACCATATATTTT	CAGSLEGAAGNTIYF
TRBV28	NA	TRBJ2-1	TRBD2	TGTGCCAGCAGTCCCCCCCCAGCGGGAATTCGCAATGAGCAGTTCTTC	CASSPPPAGIRNEQFF
TRBV20-1	many	TRBJ2-7	TRBD1	TGCAGTGCAGCGGACAGGCGACTTGGATACGAGCAGTACTTC	CSAADRRLGYEQYF
TRBV28	NA	TRBJ2-2	NA	TGTGCCAGCAGTTCAGGACAGCTCACCGAGGAGCTGTTTTTT	CASSSGQLTEELFF
TRBV4-1	NA	TRBJ1-5	NA	TGCGCCAGCAGCCAAGTAACTGGGGGGAACGATCAGCCCCAGCATTTT	CASSQVTGGNDQPQHF
TRBV2	NA	TRBJ2-7	NA	TGTGCCAGCAGTGGGTTGAAGGACGAGCAGTACTTC	CASSGLKDEQYF
TRBV19	NA	TRBJ2-1	NA	TGTGCCAGTAGTATCTCGGCGGGACTTAACAATGAGCAGTTCTTC	CASSISAGLNNEQFF
TRBV15	many	TRBJ2-3	TRBD2	TGTGCCACAATTGGACTAGCGGGAGCCGAAGATACGCAGTATTTT	CATIGLAGAEDTQYF
TRBV12-3/TRBV12-4	NA	TRBJ2-3	NA	TGTGCCAGCAGCCGGGGGGCGGGGACAGATACGCAGTATTTT	CASSRGAGTDTQYF
TRBV30	few	TRBJ2-1	NA	TGTGCCTGGGAGCCGGGACTTTCTATTAGGTTCTTC	CAWEPGLSIRFF
TRBV29-1	many	TRBJ1-4	NA	TGTGTTGGTCAGGATGAAAAACTGTTTTTT	CVGQDEKLFF
TRBV11-3	once	TRBJ2-1	NA	TGTGCCAGCAGCTCCCGGGACGGCCACAATGAGCAGTTCTTC	CASSSRDGHNEQFF
TRBV9	many	TRBJ2-5	TRBD2	TGTGCCAGCAGCGTAGATCTAACTAGCGCAGAGACCCAGTACTTC	CASSVDLTSAETQYF
TRBV20-1	NA	TRBJ1-6	NA	TGCAGTGCTAGAGATTTGGGACAAATGAATTCACCCCTCCACTTT	CSARDLGQMNSPLHF
TRBV2	NA	TRBJ2-7	NA	TGTGCCAGCAGTGAAGCGGGCGGTCTAAGTGAGCAGTACTTC	CASSEAGGLSEQYF
TRBV29-1	many	TRBJ2-7	NA	TGCAGCGTGGTGACAGAGACCTACGAGCAGTACTTC	CSVVTETYEQYF
TRBV5-1	NA	TRBJ1-2	NA	TGCGCCAGCAGCTTGGCCGGGGCAGTCGATGGCTACACCTTC	CASSLAGAVDGYTF
TRBV6-5	NA	TRBJ2-5	NA	TGTGCCAGCAGATCCGGATGGGGAGAGACCCCGTACTTC	CASRSGWGETPYF
TRBV4-3	NA	TRBJ1-1	NA	TGCGCCAGCAGCCAAGCGGAGGGTTGGACTGAAGCTTTCTTT	CASSQAEGWTEAFF
TRBV6-6	many	TRBJ1-5	NA	TGTGCCAGCAGGGACATGGAGCCCCAGCATTTT	CASRDMEPQHF
TRBV6-2/TRBV6-3	NA	TRBJ2-7	NA	TGTGCCAGCAGGGACCGGACAGTTTCCTACGAGCAGTACTTC	CASRDRTVSYEQYF
TRBV7-9	few	TRBJ1-3	NA	TGTGCCAGCACCCGGCGGGGGGCGACGCCCGGAAACACCATATATTTT	CASTRRGATPGNTIYF
TRBV7-9	NA	TRBJ1-2	TRBD1	TGTGCCAGCAGCTGGGACAGCTATGGCTACACCTTC	CASSWDSYGYTF
TRBV7-2	NA	TRBJ2-7	NA	TGTGCCAGCAGCATTTATGGAGGAGTGAGTTACGAGCAGTACTTC	CASSIYGGVSYEQYF
TRBV7-2	many	TRBJ1-1	NA	TGTGCCAGCAGCTTAGGGGCTAGCACTGAAGCTTTCTTT	CASSLGASTEAFF
TRBV27	many	TRBJ1-2	NA	TGTGCCAGCAGTTTAGCTACCACTAACTATGGCTACACCTTC	CASSLATTNYGYTF
TRBV4-3	few	TRBJ2-7	TRBD1	TGCGCCAGCAGCCAAGATTCGACGAAAGGGGGCCCCTACGAGCAGTACTTC	CASSQDSTKGGPYEQYF
TRBV5-8	once	TRBJ1-6	NA	TGTGCCAGCAGCTTGGCGCCCGGTGGAGGGTATGGTTCACCCCTCCACTTT	CASSLAPGGGYGSPLHF
TRBV11-2	few	TRBJ2-7	NA	TGTGCCAGCAGCCCCGTGGTTTGGGGTGACTACGAGCAGTACTTC	CASSPVVWGDYEQYF
TRBV6-5	few	TRBJ2-6	TRBD1	TGTGCCAGCAGTTACTCGGACAGGGTCTCTGGGGCCAACGTCCTGACTTTC	CASSYSDRVSGANVLTF
TRBV20-1	few	TRBJ2-2	NA	TGCAGTGCTAGAGATACCCTAGCACAGGGGAGGACCGGGGAGCTGTTTTTT	CSARDTLAQGRTGELFF
TRBV24-1	few	TRBJ1-1	NA	TGTGCCACCAGGACCGCGGCTAACACTGAAGCTTTCTTT	CATRTAANTEAFF
TRBV18	many	TRBJ2-2	TRBD2	TGTGCCAGCTCACCTCGGACTAGCGGGAGCAACACCGGGGAGCTGTTTTTT	CASSPRTSGSNTGELFF
TRBV28	few	TRBJ2-7	NA	TGTGCCAGCAGTTTATACAGGGCCGCCGAGCAGTACTTC	CASSLYRAAEQYF
TRBV24-1	NA	TRBJ1-1	NA	TGTGCCACCAGTGCCGGGAACGCTGAAGCTTTCTTT	CATSAGNAEAFF
TRBV5-3	NA	TRBJ2-7	TRBD1	TGTGCCAGCGGCATGAGGGGGCAACGCGAGCAGTACTTC	CASGMRGQREQYF
TRBV7-3	few	TRBJ2-7	TRBD2	TGTGCCAGCAGCTTATCGGCGGGAGATGGTTACGAGCAGTACTTC	CASSLSAGDGYEQYF
TRBV6-6	NA	TRBJ2-3	NA	TGTGCCAGCATCGTTGGTTTGGGCCGCACAGATACGCAGTATTTT	CASIVGLGRTDTQYF
TRBV7-6	NA	TRBJ2-3	TRBD2	TGTGCCAGCAGCCCTGGGACTAGCGGGGAGACAGATACGCAGTATTTT	CASSPGTSGETDTQYF
TRBV28	many	TRBJ2-7	NA	TGTGCCAGCAGCTTTGTGCCCGGACAGCTCTCCTACGAGCAGTACTTC	CASSFVPGQLSYEQYF
TRBV5-1	many	TRBJ2-5	NA	TGCGCCAGCAGAGCAGGGGAGACCCAGTACTTC	CASRAGETQYF
TRBV7-2	NA	TRBJ1-2	NA	TGTGCCAGCAGCTTCGGACAGATCTACACCTTC	CASSFGQIYTF
TRBV19	few	TRBJ1-1	NA	TGTGCCAGTAGTATAATAGACAGTTTGAACACTGAAGCTTTCTTT	CASSIIDSLNTEAFF
TRBV29-1	NA	TRBJ1-1	NA	TGCAGCGTTGAAACGGAGAACACTGCAGCGTTCTTT	CSVETENTAAFF
TRBV29-1	NA	TRBJ2-1	TRBD1	TGCAGCGTTGGACAGGGAATACAGTTCTTC	CSVGQGIQFF
TRBV28	few	TRBJ1-4	NA	TGTGCCAGCAGCCCCAGGGTAGAGAATGAAAAACTGTTTTTT	CASSPRVENEKLFF
TRBV7-9	many	TRBJ2-5	TRBD1	TGTGCCAGCAGCTTAGTACAGGGGGTTCAAGAGACCCAGTACTTC	CASSLVQGVQETQYF
TRBV5-1	many	TRBJ2-3	NA	TGCGCCAGCAGCTTGAGTTTCAGTTTTGGCACAGATACGCAGTATTTT	CASSLSFSFGTDTQYF
TRBV4-3	few	TRBJ2-5	TRBD2	TGCGCCAGCAGCCAAGATCGCTTTACGCGGGGGGAAGAAGAGACCCAGTACTTC	CASSQDRFTRGEEETQYF
TRBV24-1	NA	TRBJ2-3	NA	TGTGCCACCAGTGCCCCTACGGTCGGCAGGGTCACAGATACGCAGTATTTT	CATSAPTVGRVTDTQYF
TRBV12-3/TRBV12-4	few	TRBJ2-1	NA	TGTGCCAGCAGCTGGTCGGTGAGCTCCTACAATGAGCAGTTCTTC	CASSWSVSSYNEQFF
TRBV7-9	once	TRBJ2-2	NA	TGTTCCAGCAGCTTAGGTCCGACCGGGGAGCTGTTTTTT	CSSSLGPTGELFF
TRBV12-3/TRBV12-4	few	TRBJ1-2	TRBD1	TGTGCCAGCAGTTCCAGCGACAGGGAATGGAACTATGGCTACACCTTC	CASSSSDREWNYGYTF
TRBV6-2/TRBV6-3	NA	TRBJ1-6	NA	TGTGCCAGCAGTTCCGGGACGTCAGCCCTCCGCTTT	CASSSGTSALRF
TRBV29-1	many	TRBJ2-7	NA	TGCAGCGTTGAAACAGGGAGTACCTACGAGCAGTACTTC	CSVETGSTYEQYF
TRBV20-1	few	TRBJ2-7	TRBD2	TGCAGTGCTAGGCCGACTAGCGGAGGTACCTACGAGCAGTACTTC	CSARPTSGGTYEQYF